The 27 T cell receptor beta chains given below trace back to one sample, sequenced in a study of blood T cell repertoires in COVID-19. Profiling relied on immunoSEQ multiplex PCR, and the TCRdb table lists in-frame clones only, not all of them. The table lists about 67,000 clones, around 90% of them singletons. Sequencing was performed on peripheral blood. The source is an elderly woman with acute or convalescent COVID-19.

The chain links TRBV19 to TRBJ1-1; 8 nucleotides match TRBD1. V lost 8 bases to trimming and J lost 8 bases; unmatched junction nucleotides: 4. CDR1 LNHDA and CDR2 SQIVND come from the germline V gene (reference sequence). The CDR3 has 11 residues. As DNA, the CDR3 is TGTGCCAGTGGACAGGGTATGGAAGCTTTCTTT. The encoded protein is CASGQGMEAFF.

The CDR3 sequence: CASSPSNEKLFF. As DNA, the CDR3 is TGTGCCAGCTCACCCTCTAATGAAAAACTGTTTTTT. The rearrangement joins TRBV18 to TRBJ1-4; the D is unclear. CDR1 KGHSH and CDR2 LQKENI come from the germline V gene. CDR3 length: 12 residues. The ends were cut back, 3 bases at V and 3 bases at J, with 2 bases in the middle.

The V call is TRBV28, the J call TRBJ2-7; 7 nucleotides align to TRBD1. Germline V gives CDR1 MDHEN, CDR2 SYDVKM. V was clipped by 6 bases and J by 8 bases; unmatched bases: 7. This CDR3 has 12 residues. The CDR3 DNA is TGTGCCAGCAGCCACACAGGGGCACAGCAGTACTTC. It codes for CASSHTGAQQYF.

DNA of the CDR3: TGTGCCAGCAGTGAGGCGCGAGGGACTGAAGCTTTCTTT. This translates into CASSEARGTEAFF. This chain links TRBV6-4 with TRBJ1-1; D ambiguous. Deletions cut 3 bases from V and 5 bases from J, with 10 bases between. CDR1 and CDR2 from the germline V gene are MRHNA and SNTAGT. The CDR3 consists of 13 residues.

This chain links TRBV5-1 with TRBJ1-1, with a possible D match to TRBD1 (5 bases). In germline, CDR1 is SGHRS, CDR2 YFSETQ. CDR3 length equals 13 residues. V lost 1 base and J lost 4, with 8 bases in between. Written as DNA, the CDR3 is TGCGCCAGCAGCTTGCAGGGAGGCACTGAAGCTTTCTTT. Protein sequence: CASSLQGGTEAFF.

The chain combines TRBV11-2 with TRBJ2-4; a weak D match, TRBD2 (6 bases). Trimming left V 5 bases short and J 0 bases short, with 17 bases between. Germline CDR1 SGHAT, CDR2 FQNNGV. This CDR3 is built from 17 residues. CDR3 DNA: TGTGCCAGCAGCCAAGATTACGAGCGGGTAGCCAAAAACATTCAGTACTTC. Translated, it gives CASSQDYERVAKNIQYF.

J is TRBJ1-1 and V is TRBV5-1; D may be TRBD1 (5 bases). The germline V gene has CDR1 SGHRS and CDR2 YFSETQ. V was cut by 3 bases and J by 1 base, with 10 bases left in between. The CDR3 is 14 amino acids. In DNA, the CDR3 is TGCGCCAGCAGCTGGACTACAGGGAACACTGAAGCTTTCTTT. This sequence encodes CASSWTTGNTEAFF.

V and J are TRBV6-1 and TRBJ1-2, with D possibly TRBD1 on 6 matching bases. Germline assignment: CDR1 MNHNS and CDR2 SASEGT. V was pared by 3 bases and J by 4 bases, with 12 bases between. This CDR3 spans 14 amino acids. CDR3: CASSERGQIYGYTF. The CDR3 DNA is TGTGCCAGCAGTGAGAGGGGACAAATCTATGGCTACACCTTC.

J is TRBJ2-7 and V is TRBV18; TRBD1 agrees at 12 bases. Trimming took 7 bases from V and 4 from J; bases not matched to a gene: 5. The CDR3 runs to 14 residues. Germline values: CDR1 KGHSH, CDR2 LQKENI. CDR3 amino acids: CASWKGQGAYEQYF. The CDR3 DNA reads TGTGCCAGCTGGAAGGGACAGGGGGCATACGAGCAGTACTTC.

CDR3 residues: CASSFFTGGPGNTIYF. The CDR3 DNA is TGTGCCAGCAGCTTTTTCACAGGGGGCCCCGGAAACACCATATATTTT. This chain connects TRBV5-6 to TRBJ1-3; 9 nucleotides agree with TRBD1. J gave up 4 bases and V 2 bases, and 7 bases lay outside the gene matches. In germline, CDR1 is SGHDT, CDR2 YYEEEE. The CDR3 has 16 amino acids. Variable domain in full (rest from reference TRBV5-6 and TRBJ1-3): DAGVTQSPTHLIKTRGQQVTLRCSPKSGHDTVSWYQQALGQGPQFIFQYYEEEERQRGNFPDRFSGHQFPNYSSELNVNALLLGDSALYLCASSFFTGGPGNTIYFGEGSWLTVV.

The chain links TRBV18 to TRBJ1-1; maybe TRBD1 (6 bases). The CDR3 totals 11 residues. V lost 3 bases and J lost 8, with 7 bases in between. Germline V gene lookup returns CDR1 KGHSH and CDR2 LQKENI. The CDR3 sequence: CASSPDREAFF. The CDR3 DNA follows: TGTGCCAGCTCACCGGACAGAGAAGCTTTCTTT. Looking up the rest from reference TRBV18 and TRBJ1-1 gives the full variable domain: NAGVMQNPRHLVRRRGQEARLRCSPMKGHSHVYWYRQLPEEGLKFMVYLQKENIIDESGMPKERFSAEFPKEGPSILRIQQVVRGDSAAYFCASSPDREAFFGQGTRLTVV.

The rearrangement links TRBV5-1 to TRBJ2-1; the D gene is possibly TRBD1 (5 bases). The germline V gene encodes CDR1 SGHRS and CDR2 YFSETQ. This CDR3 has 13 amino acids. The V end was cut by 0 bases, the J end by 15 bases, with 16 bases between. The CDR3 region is CASSLAGQGQPFF. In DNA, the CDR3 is TGCGCCAGCAGCTTGGCCGGGCAGGGCCAGCCGTTCTTC.

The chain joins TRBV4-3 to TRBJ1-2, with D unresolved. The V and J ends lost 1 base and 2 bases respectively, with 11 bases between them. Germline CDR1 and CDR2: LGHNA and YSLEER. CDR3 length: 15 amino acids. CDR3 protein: CASSQGVGGNYGYTF. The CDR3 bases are TGCGCCAGCAGCCAAGGGGTAGGAGGGAACTATGGCTACACCTTC.

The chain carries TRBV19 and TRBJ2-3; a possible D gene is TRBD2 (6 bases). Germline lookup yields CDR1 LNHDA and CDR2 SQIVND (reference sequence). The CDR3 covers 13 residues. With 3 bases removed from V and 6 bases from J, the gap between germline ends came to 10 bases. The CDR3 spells CASSMQGRDTQYF. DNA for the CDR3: TGTGCCAGTAGTATGCAAGGGAGGGATACGCAGTATTTT. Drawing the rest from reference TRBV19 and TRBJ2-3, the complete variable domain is DGGITQSPKYLFRKEGQNVTLSCEQNLNHDAMYWYRQDPGQGLRLIYYSQIVNDFQKGDIAEGYSVSREKKESFPLTVTSAQKNPTAFYLCASSMQGRDTQYFGPGTRLTVL.

CDR3 in DNA: TGTGCCAGCAGCCCCCAGGGTAGGGGCGGCACTGAAGCTTTCTTT. Its protein is CASSPQGRGGTEAFF. This chain uses TRBV2 with TRBJ1-1, with D perhaps TRBD1 (5 bases). V lost 6 bases to trimming and J lost 4 bases, with 18 bases between them. This CDR3 contains 15 residues. Germline loops: CDR1 SNHLY, CDR2 FYNNEI.

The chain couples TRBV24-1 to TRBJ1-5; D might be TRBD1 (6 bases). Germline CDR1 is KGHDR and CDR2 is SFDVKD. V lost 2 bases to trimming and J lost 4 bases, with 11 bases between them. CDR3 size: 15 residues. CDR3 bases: TGTGCCACCAGTGATTCGGGACAAACTAATCAGCCCCAGCATTTT. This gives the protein CATSDSGQTNQPQHF.

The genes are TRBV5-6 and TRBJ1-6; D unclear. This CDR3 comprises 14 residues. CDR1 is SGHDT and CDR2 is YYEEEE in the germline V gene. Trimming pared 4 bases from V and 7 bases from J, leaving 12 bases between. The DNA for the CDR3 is TGTGCCAGCAGCCGCGCAGGCCGGAATTCACCCCTCCACTTT. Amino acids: CASSRAGRNSPLHF.

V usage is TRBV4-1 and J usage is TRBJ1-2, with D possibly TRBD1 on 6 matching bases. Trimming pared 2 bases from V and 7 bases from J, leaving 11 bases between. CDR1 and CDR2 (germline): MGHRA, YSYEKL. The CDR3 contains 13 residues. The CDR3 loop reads CASSQTGSPGYTF. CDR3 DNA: TGCGCCAGCAGCCAAACAGGGTCCCCTGGCTACACCTTC.

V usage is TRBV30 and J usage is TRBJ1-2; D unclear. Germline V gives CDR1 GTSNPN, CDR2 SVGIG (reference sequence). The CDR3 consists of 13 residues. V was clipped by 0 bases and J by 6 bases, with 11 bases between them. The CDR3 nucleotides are TGTGCCTGGAGTGTCCAGGCTGCGCATGGCTACACCTTC. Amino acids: CAWSVQAAHGYTF.

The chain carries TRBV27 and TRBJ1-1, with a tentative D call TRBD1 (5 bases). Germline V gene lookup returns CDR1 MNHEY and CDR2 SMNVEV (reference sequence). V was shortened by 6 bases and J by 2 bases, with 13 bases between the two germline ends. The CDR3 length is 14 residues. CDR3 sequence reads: CASRLGGPNTEAFF. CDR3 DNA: TGTGCCAGCAGGCTCGGGGGACCAAACACTGAAGCTTTCTTT.

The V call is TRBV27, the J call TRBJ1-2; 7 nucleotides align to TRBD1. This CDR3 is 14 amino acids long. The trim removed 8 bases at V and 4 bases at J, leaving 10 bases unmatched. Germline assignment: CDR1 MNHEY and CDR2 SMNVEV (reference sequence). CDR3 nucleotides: TGTGCCAGCGCCCCGGACAGGACCCTCTATGGCTACACCTTC. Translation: CASAPDRTLYGYTF.

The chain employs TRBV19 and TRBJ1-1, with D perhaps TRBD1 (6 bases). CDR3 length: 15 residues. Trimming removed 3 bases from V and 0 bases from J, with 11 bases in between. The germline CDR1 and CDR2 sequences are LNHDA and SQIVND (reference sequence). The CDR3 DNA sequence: TGTGCCAGTAGTATGGACAGTGGGATGAACACTGAAGCTTTCTTT. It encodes CASSMDSGMNTEAFF.

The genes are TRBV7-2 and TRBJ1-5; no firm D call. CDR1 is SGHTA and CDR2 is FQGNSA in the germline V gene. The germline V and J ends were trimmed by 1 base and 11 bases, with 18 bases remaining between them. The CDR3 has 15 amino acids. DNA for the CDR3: TGTGCCAGCAGCTTAGGGGGAGCAGGCGGTTCGGCCCAGCATTTT. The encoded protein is CASSLGGAGGSAQHF. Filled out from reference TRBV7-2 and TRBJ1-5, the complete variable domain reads GAGVSQSPSNKVTEKGKDVELRCDPISGHTALYWYRQSLGQGLEFLIYFQGNSAPDKSGLPSDRFSAERTGGSVSTLTIQRTQQEDSAVYLCASSLGGAGGSAQHFGDGTRLSIL.

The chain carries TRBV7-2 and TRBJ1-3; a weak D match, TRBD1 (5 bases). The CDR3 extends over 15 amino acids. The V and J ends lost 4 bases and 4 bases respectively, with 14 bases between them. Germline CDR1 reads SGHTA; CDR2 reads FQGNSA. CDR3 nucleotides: TGTGCCAGCAGCTACCGGGCGGGGACCGGAAACACCATATATTTT. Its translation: CASSYRAGTGNTIYF.

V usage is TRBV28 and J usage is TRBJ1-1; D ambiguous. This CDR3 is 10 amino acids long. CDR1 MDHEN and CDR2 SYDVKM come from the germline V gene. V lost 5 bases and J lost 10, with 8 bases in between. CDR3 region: CASSRLVAFF. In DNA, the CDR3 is TGTGCCAGCAGTCGCTTAGTAGCTTTCTTT.

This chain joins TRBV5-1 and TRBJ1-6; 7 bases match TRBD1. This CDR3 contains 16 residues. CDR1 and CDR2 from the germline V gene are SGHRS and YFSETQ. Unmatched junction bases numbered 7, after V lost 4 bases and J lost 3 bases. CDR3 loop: CASSRSRDSYNSPLHF. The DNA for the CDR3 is TGCGCCAGCAGCAGGAGCCGGGACAGCTATAATTCACCCCTCCACTTT.

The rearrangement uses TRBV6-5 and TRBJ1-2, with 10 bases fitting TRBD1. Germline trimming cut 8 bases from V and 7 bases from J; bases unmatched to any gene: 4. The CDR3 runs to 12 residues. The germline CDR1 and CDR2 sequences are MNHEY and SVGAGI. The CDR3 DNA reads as TGTGCCAGCTCGACAGGGGGCGTTGGCTACACCTTC. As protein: CASSTGGVGYTF.